This paragraph reports one TCR beta chain. This entry belongs to a study of high-grade serous ovarian cancer treatment subgroups. Measured with immunoSEQ multiplex PCR; TCRdb has only the in-frame clones, and not every one. The table has more than 8,000 clones, about 70% seen once. The tumor samples were collected prior to definitive surgery or chemotherapy. Sequenced material: tumor tissue. The sequence came from a human donor with high-grade serous ovarian cancer.

CDR3 DNA sequence: TGTGCCAGCAGCCTAAGGGAACAAGAGACCCAGTACTTC. Protein sequence: CASSLREQETQYF. This chain connects TRBV6-5 to TRBJ2-5; no reliable D call. The V gene's germline CDR1 is MNHEY and CDR2 SVGAGI. The CDR3 contains 13 residues. Trimming removed 6 bases at V and 2 bases at J, with 10 bases between.